The 9 T cell receptor beta chains listed next were all sequenced from one sample in a study of long-term antiretroviral therapy in people with HIV. It was version v3.0 of the immunoSEQ assay that was run at survey level. Repertoires were generated with immunoSEQ multiplex PCR, while TCRdb's copy carries only in-frame clones and drops some. This sample has approximately 20,000 clones, with more than 70% found just once. The input for sequencing was unsorted PBMCs, taken less than 1.8 years before starting antiretroviral therapy. The receptors derive from a woman in her 40s with HIV.

This chain joins TRBV19 and TRBJ1-5; maybe TRBD1 (5 bases). Between the trimmed V and J ends, which lost 7 bases and 5 bases, there was a span of 18 bases. Germline V gene lookup returns CDR1 LNHDA and CDR2 SQIVND (reference sequence). The CDR3 is made up of 15 amino acids. In nucleotides, the CDR3 is TGTGCCAGTATGGGGGGTCAGGGATTGTATCAGCCCCAGCATTTT. The encoded protein is CASMGGQGLYQPQHF.

The table lists this clone with a few counts. V gene TRBV18 combines with J gene TRBJ1-2; 9 positions match TRBD1. Germline CDR1 reads KGHSH; CDR2 reads LQKENI. Trimming cost V 3 bases and J 8 bases; bases outside gene matches: 13. The CDR3 length is 16 residues. This chain's CDR3 is CASSPNPPRTGEGYTF. The CDR3 bases are TGTGCCAGCTCACCCAATCCACCCCGGACAGGGGAAGGCTACACCTTC.

This clone appeared a few times. The rearrangement uses TRBV7-2 and TRBJ2-7; unclear D gene. V lost 2 bases and J 3 bases, leaving 8 bases between the germline ends. The CDR3 covers 13 residues. Germline V lookup: CDR1 SGHTA, CDR2 FQGNSA. CDR3 sequence: CASSLNKVYEQYF. The DNA for the CDR3 is TGTGCCAGCAGCTTAAACAAGGTCTACGAGCAGTACTTC.

This chain connects TRBV12-5 to TRBJ2-3; D gene uncertain. The CDR3 is 16 amino acids. V lost 3 bases to trimming and J lost 6 bases, with 19 bases between them. The germline CDR1 and CDR2 sequences are LGHNT and FRNRAP. As DNA, the CDR3 is TGTGCTAGTGGTTTATCCCCAACTATAGTTATTGATACGCAGTATTTT. It yields the protein CASGLSPTIVIDTQYF.

The chain uses TRBV25-1 and TRBJ1-1; 8 bases agree with TRBD1. Germline V lookup: CDR1 MGHDK, CDR2 SYGVNS. The V gene end was trimmed by 3 bases and the J gene end by 5 bases; junction bases not matched to a gene: 8. This CDR3 spans 15 amino acids. CDR3 sequence: CASSETQGALTEAFF. The CDR3 DNA is TGTGCCAGCAGTGAGACGCAGGGGGCTTTAACTGAAGCTTTCTTT. The variable domain in full, completed from reference TRBV25-1 and TRBJ1-1, reads EADIYQTPRYLVIGTGKKITLECSQTMGHDKMYWYQQDPGMELHLIHYSYGVNSTEKGDLSSESTVSRIRTEHFPLTLESARPSHTSQYLCASSETQGALTEAFFGQGTRLTVV.

This chain uses TRBV10-3 with TRBJ2-7; no firm D call. CDR3 length equals 16 residues. Trimming took 3 bases from V and 0 from J, leaving 15 bases between them. CDR1 and CDR2 (germline): ENHRY, SYGVKD. In nucleotides, the CDR3 is TGTGCCATCAGTGAATTTACGGCGGCAAGCTCCTACGAGCAGTACTTC. Its protein product is CAISEFTAASSYEQYF.

The CDR3 loop reads CATSGGDRIQAFF. The CDR3 DNA sequence: TGCGCCACCTCCGGGGGGGACAGGATCCAAGCTTTCTTT. V gene TRBV10-1 combines with J gene TRBJ1-1, with TRBD1 matching over 8 bases. Germline-derived CDR1 and CDR2 are WNHNN and SYGVQD (reference sequence). Trimming removed 10 bases from V and 9 bases from J; junction bases left unmatched: 13. This CDR3 spans 13 amino acids.

The count of this clone is one. The V call is TRBV13, the J call TRBJ1-2, with D hard to call. Germline CDR1 and CDR2: PRHDT and FYEKMQ (reference sequence). Trimming took off 1 base at V and 4 bases at J, with 13 bases between the two ends. The CDR3 has 15 amino acids. The CDR3 is CASSLDRESGYGYTF. The CDR3 DNA reads TGTGCCAGCAGCTTAGATAGGGAATCTGGCTATGGCTACACCTTC.

This clone was counted once. The V call is TRBV27, the J call TRBJ1-5; D ambiguous. Germline V gene sequence: CDR1 MNHEY, CDR2 SMNVEV (reference sequence). V shed 5 bases and J shed 2 bases, with 10 bases lying between them. The CDR3 is 14 amino acids. CDR3 sequence reads: CASSMGLGNQPQHF. Here the CDR3 DNA reads TGTGCCAGCAGTATGGGGTTAGGCAATCAGCCCCAGCATTTT.